This T cell receptor (beta chain) was found in a study of cytomegalovirus exposure and HLA in healthy donors. PCR involved 60 Vbeta and 13 Jbeta primers. Here immunoSEQ multiplex PCR was the method, and the copy in TCRdb shows in-frame clones only, minus some. The top ten clones hold around 4% of a sample with fewer than 75,000 clones, over 75% of them seen once. Regarding this clone: As yet, its antigen is unknown.

Findings and limits, study-wide: Later analysis suggested links between common viral pathogens and several top significant clusters.

CDR1 and CDR2 (germline): KGHSH, LQKENI. The CDR3 is made up of 15 amino acids. V gave up 0 bases and J gave up 5 bases, with 13 bases separating them. Sequencing was carried out using PBMCs. This clonotype was sampled from a woman aged 25 to 39 in good health and CMV-seronegative. The chain combines TRBV18 with TRBJ2-5; D possibly corresponds to TRBD2 (6 bases). CDR3 amino acids: CASSPPGGSAETQYF. In DNA, the CDR3 is TGTGCCAGCTCACCACCCGGGGGTTCGGCCGAGACCCAGTACTTC. The variable domain in full, completed from reference TRBV18 and TRBJ2-5, reads NAGVMQNPRHLVRRRGQEARLRCSPMKGHSHVYWYRQLPEEGLKFMVYLQKENIIDESGMPKERFSAEFPKEGPSILRIQQVVRGDSAAYFCASSPPGGSAETQYFGPGTRLLVL.